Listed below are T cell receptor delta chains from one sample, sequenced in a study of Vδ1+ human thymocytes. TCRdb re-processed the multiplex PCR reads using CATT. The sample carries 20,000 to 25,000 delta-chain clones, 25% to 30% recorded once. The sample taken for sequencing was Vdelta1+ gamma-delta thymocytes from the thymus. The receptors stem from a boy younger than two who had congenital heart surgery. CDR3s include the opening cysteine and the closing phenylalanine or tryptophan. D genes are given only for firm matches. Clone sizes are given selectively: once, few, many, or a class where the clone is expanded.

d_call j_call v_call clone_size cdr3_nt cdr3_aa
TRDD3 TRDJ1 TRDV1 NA TGTGCTCTTGGGGAACCAAACCGGGGGATACCGGGAGATAAACTCATCTTT CALGEPNRGIPGDKLIF
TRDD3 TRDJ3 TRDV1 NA TGTGCTCTTGGGGAACTAGCCGCCGTACTGGGGAACCACCACCCCTGGGACACCCGACAGATGTTTTTC CALGELAAVLGNHHPWDTRQMFF
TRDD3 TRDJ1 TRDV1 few TGTGCTCTTGGGGAACGCCTTGCAAGACCCCACGCCGAAGCCAACCGTCGTGGGGGATACTCCTACACCGATAAACTCATCTTT CALGERLARPHAEANRRGGYSYTDKLIF
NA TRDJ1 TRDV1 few TGTGCTCTTGGGGGCTGGTCCTACGGGAGAACCGATAAACTTATCTTT CALGGWSYGRTDKLIF
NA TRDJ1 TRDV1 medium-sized TGTGCTCTTGTGAGCGGATTTACTCCGTACACCGATAAACTCATCTTT CALVSGFTPYTDKLIF
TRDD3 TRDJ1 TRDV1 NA TGTGCTCTTGGGGTAGGCCCTTCCGACTCCACCTACAACTGGGGGATCCGGGACCCTAACACCGATAAACTCATCTTT CALGVGPSDSTYNWGIRDPNTDKLIF
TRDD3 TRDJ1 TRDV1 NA TGTGCTCTTGGGGAACCCGGTCCCGGACTGGGGGATACCGATAAACTCATCTTT CALGEPGPGLGDTDKLIF
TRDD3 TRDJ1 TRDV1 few TGTGCTCTTGGGGACACCGGGGGGTCCTCTGGGGATACGACTTGTGGTAAACTCATCTTT CALGDTGGSSGDTTCGKLIF
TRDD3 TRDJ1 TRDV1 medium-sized TGTGCTCTTGGGTTACTGGGGGACACCGATAAACTCATCTTT CALGLLGDTDKLIF
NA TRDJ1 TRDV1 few TGTGCTCTTGGGGAAAGGAAAGGGGATGCTCGGCCCCCGAGGGCCCTGGAAGTATGGGGACTCATCTTT CALGERKGDARPPRALEVWGLIF
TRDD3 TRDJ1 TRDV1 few TGTGCTCTTGGGGAATACGTCAAGGTCTTCAATGGGGGGATACGCCTCAAGACTTACACCGATAAACTCATCTTT CALGEYVKVFNGGIRLKTYTDKLIF
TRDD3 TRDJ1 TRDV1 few TGTGCTCTTGGGGAACCGGCCGATGGGGCTGGGGGATACGTAACAATCGACACCGATAAACTCATCTTT CALGEPADGAGGYVTIDTDKLIF
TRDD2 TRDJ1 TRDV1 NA TGTGCTCTTGGGTTAACCCGTCCTTCCTGCCCTCCGCCCACTCTGGGTACTCTGTGCGTTTTCACCGATAAACTCATCTTT CALGLTRPSCPPPTLGTLCVFTDKLIF
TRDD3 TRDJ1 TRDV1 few TGTGCTCTTGGGGAACTAGGAATCCGTACTGGGGACACCGATAAACTCATCTTT CALGELGIRTGDTDKLIF
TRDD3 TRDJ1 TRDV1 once TGTGCTCTTGGGGAACTAGGGCGACTGGGGGACCAGTACACCGATAAACTCATCTTT CALGELGRLGDQYTDKLIF
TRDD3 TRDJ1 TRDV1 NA TGTGCTCTTGGGGAGACGCGTGGCCTGGGGGATACGCGGGGGTACACCGATAAACTCATCTTT CALGETRGLGDTRGYTDKLIF
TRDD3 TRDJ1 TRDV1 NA TGTGCTCTTGGGGAACCCACTGGGGGACCACTCGTCACCGATAAACTCATCTTT CALGEPTGGPLVTDKLIF
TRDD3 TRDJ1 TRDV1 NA TGTGCTCTTGGGGAACGGATCCTACTGGGGGAACACACCGATAAACTCATCTTT CALGERILLGEHTDKLIF
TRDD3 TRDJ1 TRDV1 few TGTGCTCTTGGGAGGGGCTACTGGGGACCAGACACCGATAAACTCATCTTT CALGRGYWGPDTDKLIF
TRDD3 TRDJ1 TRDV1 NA TGTGCTCTTGGGAGGCTAGCTAACTGGGGACCCGCGAGCACCGATAACCTCATCTTT CALGRLANWGPASTDNLIF
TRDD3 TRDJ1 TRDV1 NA TGTGCTCTTGGGGGTCTTCCTGAGGTACTGGGGGATGGGGGCTCGGCCGATAAACTCATCTTT CALGGLPEVLGDGGSADKLIF
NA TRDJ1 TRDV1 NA TGTGCCCTTGGGGAACTCCGAGGCGATAAACTCATCTTT CALGELRGDKLIF
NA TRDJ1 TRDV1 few TGTGCTCTTGGGGAACTGAGGTCCCGGCCTTCCTACGTAACTGGGGGTAGAGGACTCATCTTT CALGELRSRPSYVTGGRGLIF
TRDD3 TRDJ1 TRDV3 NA TGTGCCTTTATATCCCGGCCGTACTGGGGGATACTGGGATGGAACACCGATAAACTCATCTTT CAFISRPYWGILGWNTDKLIF
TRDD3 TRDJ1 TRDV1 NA TGTGCTCTTGGGGAACCCTTGTATGAGGGGGGATACGCTCCCGATAAACTCATCTTT CALGEPLYEGGYAPDKLIF
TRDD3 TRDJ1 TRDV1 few TGTGCTCTTGGGGAGTCGACGTACTGGGGGATCCGTCCTTTTTACACCGATAAACTCATCTTT CALGESTYWGIRPFYTDKLIF
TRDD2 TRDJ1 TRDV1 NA TGTGCTCTTGGGGAATTACGGCCCCACCCTTCCTACTCCGACTGGGTGATACGCGTATCCCCCGATAAACTCATCTTT CALGELRPHPSYSDWVIRVSPDKLIF
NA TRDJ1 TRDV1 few TGTGCTCTTGGGGTCCCCATGCCTCCATCTAAACTCATCTTT CALGVPMPPSKLIF
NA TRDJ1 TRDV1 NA TGTGCCTCCCGACAAGTCCTACGGCTTCAATGGGAGGGCGATAAACTCATCTTT CASRQVLRLQWEGDKLIF
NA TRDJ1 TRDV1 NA TGTGCTCTTGGGGTTTCACTTCCCCTTGTCACCTCTCACACCGATAAACTCATCTTT CALGVSLPLVTSHTDKLIF
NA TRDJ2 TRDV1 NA TGTGCTCTTGGGGGGCCACCCGGAAATACGGGACCGGGAGCAGCAGCACAACTCTTCTTT CALGGPPGNTGPGAAAQLFF
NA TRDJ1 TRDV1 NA TGTGCTCTGATGATACCAGACACCGATAAACTCATCTTT CALMIPDTDKLIF
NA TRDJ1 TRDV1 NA TGTGCTCTTGAGGAATACTCCCTAACCGATAAACTCATCTTT CALEEYSLTDKLIF
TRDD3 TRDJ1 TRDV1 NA TGTGCTCTTGGCGCTATTCCGTGGGGGATACGCGGCGATAAACTCATCTTT CALGAIPWGIRGDKLIF
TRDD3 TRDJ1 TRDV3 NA TGTGCCTTCCCTTGTCGACCTACGACACTGGGGAGTTACACCGATAAACTCATCTTT CAFPCRPTTLGSYTDKLIF
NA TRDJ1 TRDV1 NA TGTGCTCTTGGGGAAAGTGATACCCCGTCGGGGGGAAATACGTGGACCGATAAACTCATCTTT CALGESDTPSGGNTWTDKLIF
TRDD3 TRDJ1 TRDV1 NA TGTGCTCTTGGGAATGCCCTGGGGGTGAGCGATAAACTTATCTTT CALGNALGVSDKLIF
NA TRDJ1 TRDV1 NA TGTGCTCTTGGAGGTACTGGACTGGGTGAAGGGAAACTCATCTTT CALGGTGLGEGKLIF
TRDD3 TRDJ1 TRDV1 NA TGTGCTCTTGGGGAACTTCCACGTACTGGGGGATACGTCGACACCGATAAACTCATCTTT CALGELPRTGGYVDTDKLIF
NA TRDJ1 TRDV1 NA TGTGCTCTTGGGGATTCTTTTTTCCCCGGACAGGTTGGCTACACCGATAAACTCATCTTT CALGDSFFPGQVGYTDKLIF
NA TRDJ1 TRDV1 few TGTGCTCTTGGGGATGAAAGGGGAGCTACGCTAGACCCGGGCACCGATAAACTCATCTTT CALGDERGATLDPGTDKLIF
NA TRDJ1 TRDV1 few TGTGCTCTTGGGTCGGTCCCCGATGTGTACACCGATAAACTCATCTTT CALGSVPDVYTDKLIF
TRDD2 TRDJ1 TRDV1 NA TGTGCTCTTGGGGCGCGCGGCCTTCCTACACTGTACTCCGATAAACTCATCTTT CALGARGLPTLYSDKLIF
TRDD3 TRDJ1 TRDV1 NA TGTGCTCTTGGGGAACTAACCCCCTATTCTGGGGGATGGGGGGCCGATAAACTCATCTTT CALGELTPYSGGWGADKLIF
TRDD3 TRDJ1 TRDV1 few TGTGCTCTTGGGCCCTACTGGGGGATGAGGACCGATAAACTCATCTTT CALGPYWGMRTDKLIF
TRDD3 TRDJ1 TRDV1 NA TGTGCTCTTGGGCCAACCCATCACTCCCACCACTGGGGGATACGGGGGTACACCGATAAACTCATCTTT CALGPTHHSHHWGIRGYTDKLIF
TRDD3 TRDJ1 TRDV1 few TGTGCTCTTGGGACGAGCCGGGGGATACGCGTATATACCGATAAACTCATCTTT CALGTSRGIRVYTDKLIF
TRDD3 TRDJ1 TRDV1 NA TGTGCTCTTGGGGAACTACCTCCGCAAATTTCCTCTGGGGGATACCCTTCCACCGATAAACTCATCTTT CALGELPPQISSGGYPSTDKLIF
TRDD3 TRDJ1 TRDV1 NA TGTGCTCTTGGGGAACTATACCTTCCTAGGCTGGGGGATACCACATACACCGATAAACTCATCTTT CALGELYLPRLGDTTYTDKLIF
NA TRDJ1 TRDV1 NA TGTGCTCTTGCCTCCCCCCCTTCCTACCTCACTCTTACTGGGGGACGACCGCCTTACACCGATAAACTCATCTTT CALASPPSYLTLTGGRPPYTDKLIF
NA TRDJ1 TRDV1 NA TGTGCTCTTGGGCCCTCCTACCCCCCACCGGGGATGCCGTACACCGATAAACTCATCTTT CALGPSYPPPGMPYTDKLIF
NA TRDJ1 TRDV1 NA TGTGCTCTTGGGGAACCCCACTTGGGGGGACCAACAAACACCGATAAACTCATCTTT CALGEPHLGGPTNTDKLIF
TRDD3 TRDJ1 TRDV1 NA TGTGCTCTTGGGGAGTCCTTCCTGACTGGGGGATACGCGTATCCCGGGTGTAAACTCATCTTT CALGESFLTGGYAYPGCKLIF
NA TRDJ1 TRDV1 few TGTGCTCTTGGGGAACTAAAAGGTCCTAGAGGTCTAGGTTCTCCGTACACCGATAAACTCATCTTT CALGELKGPRGLGSPYTDKLIF
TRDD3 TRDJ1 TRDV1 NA TGTGCTCTTGGGGAACGTCAACATGGCCCTTTCCTCTTGGGGGATACGCCACGGCTCATCTTT CALGERQHGPFLLGDTPRLIF